Below, one TCR beta chain is given with its context. Its specificity is not known. TCRdb's table, derived via immunoSEQ multiplex PCR, lists solely in-frame clones and lacks some. The repertoire consists of around 94,000 clones, with 70% to 90% occurring once and the leading ten covering approximately 21%. The data stem from a study of T cell responses to AZD1222 COVID-19 vaccine. Overall study results and limits: Mostly white British, mostly female donors; authors suggested clonal diversity may be underestimated. Repertoire sampling happened only post peak T cell response.

V was clipped by 1 base and J by 1 base, with 8 bases between them. Per germline, CDR1 SGHAT and CDR2 FQNNGV. The CDR3 totals 15 residues. The sequenced sample was peripheral blood, obtained on day 0 of AZD1222 vaccination. The chain employs TRBV11-2 and TRBJ1-3; D is perhaps TRBD1 (5 bases). This clonotype originated in an adult in good health. The CDR3 loop is CASSLAGLSGNTIYF. The CDR3 DNA sequence: TGTGCCAGCAGCTTAGCGGGACTATCTGGAAACACCATATATTTT.